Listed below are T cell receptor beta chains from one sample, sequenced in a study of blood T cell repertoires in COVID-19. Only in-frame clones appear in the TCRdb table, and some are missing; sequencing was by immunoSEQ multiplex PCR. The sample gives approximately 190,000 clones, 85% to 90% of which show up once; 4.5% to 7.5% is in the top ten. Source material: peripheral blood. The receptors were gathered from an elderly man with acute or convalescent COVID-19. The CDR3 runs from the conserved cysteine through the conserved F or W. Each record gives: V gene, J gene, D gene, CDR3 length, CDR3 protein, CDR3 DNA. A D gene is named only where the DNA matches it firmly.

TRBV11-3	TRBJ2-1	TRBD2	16	CASSLDSTSGVYEQFF	TGTGCCAGCAGCTTAGATTCAACTAGCGGGGTCTATGAGCAGTTCTTC
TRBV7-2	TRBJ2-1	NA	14	CASTPGAAYNEQFF	TGTGCCAGCACCCCAGGCGCCGCTTACAATGAGCAGTTCTTC
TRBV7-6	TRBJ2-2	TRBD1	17	CASSLAPSWTGTGELFF	TGTGCCAGCAGCTTAGCTCCATCCTGGACAGGGACCGGGGAGCTGTTTTTT
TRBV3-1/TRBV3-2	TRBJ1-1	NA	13	CASGPGVRTEAFF	TGTGCCAGCGGACCAGGGGTGCGGACTGAAGCTTTCTTT
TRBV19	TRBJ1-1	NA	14	CASSILRSGTEAFF	TGTGCCAGTAGTATTTTACGATCAGGTACTGAAGCTTTCTTT
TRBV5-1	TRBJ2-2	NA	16	CASSLVGGMRTGELFF	TGCGCCAGCAGCTTGGTGGGCGGGATGCGCACCGGGGAGCTGTTTTTT
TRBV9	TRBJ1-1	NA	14	CASSELAVGTEAFF	TGTGCCAGCAGCGAATTGGCGGTAGGAACTGAAGCTTTCTTT
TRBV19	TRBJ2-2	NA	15	CASSISGSGTGELFF	TGTGCCAGTAGTATAAGTGGGAGTGGGACCGGGGAGCTGTTTTTT
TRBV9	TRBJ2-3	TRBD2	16	CASSARLAPSTDTQYF	TGTGCCAGCAGCGCTCGACTAGCGCCTAGCACAGATACGCAGTATTTT
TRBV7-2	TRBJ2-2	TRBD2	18	CASSLATVQAGVGGELFF	TGTGCCAGCAGCTTAGCGACGGTCCAAGCGGGAGTAGGCGGGGAGCTGTTTTTT
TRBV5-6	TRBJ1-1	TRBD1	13	CASSWGQREEAFF	TGTGCCAGCAGCTGGGGACAGAGAGAAGAAGCTTTCTTT
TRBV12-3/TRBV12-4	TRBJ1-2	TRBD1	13	CASSYRGGYGYTF	TGTGCCAGCAGCTACAGGGGGGGCTATGGCTACACCTTC